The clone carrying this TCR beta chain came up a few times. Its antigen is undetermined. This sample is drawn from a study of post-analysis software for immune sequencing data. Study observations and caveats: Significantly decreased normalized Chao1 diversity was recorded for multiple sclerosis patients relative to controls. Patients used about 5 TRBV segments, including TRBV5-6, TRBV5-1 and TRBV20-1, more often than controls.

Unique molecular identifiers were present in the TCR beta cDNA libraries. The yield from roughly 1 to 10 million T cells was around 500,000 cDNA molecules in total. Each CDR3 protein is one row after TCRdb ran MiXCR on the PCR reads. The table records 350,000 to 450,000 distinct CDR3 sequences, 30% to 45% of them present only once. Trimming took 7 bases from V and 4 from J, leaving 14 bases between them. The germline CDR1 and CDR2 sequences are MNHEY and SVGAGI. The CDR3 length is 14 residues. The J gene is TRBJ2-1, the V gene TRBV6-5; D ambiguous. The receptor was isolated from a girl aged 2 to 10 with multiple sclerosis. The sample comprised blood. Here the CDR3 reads CASKDSSRYNEQFF. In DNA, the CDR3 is TGTGCCAGCAAGGATAGCTCAAGGTACAATGAGCAGTTCTTC.